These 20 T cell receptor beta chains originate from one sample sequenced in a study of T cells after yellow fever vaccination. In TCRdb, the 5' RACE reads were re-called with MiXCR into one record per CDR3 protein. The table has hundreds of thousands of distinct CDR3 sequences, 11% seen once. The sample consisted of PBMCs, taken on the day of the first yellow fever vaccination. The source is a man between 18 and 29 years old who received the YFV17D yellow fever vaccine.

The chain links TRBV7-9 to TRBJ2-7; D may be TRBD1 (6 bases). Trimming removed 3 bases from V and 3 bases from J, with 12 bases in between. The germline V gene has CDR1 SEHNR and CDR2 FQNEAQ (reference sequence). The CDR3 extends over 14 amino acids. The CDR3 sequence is CASSFRTASYEQYF. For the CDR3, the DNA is TGTGCCAGCAGCTTTCGGACAGCTAGCTACGAGCAGTACTTC. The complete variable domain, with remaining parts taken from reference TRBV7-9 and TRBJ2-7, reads DTGVSQNPRHKITKRGQNVTFRCDPISEHNRLYWYRQTLGQGPEFLTYFQNEAQLEKSRLLSDRFSAERPKGSFSTLEIQRTEQGDSAMYLCASSFRTASYEQYFGPGTRLTVT.

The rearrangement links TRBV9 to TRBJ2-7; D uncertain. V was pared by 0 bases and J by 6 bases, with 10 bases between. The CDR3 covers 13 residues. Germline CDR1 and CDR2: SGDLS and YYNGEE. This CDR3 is CASSVVQLGEQYF. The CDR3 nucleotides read TGTGCCAGCAGCGTAGTTCAACTGGGCGAGCAGTACTTC.

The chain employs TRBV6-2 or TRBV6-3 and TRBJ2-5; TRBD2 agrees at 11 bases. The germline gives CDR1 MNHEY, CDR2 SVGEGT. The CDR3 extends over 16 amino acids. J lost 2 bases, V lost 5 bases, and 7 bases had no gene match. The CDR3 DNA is TGTGCCAGCAGTCTCCTAGCGGGGGGAGAGCAAGAGACCCAGTACTTC. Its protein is CASSLLAGGEQETQYF.

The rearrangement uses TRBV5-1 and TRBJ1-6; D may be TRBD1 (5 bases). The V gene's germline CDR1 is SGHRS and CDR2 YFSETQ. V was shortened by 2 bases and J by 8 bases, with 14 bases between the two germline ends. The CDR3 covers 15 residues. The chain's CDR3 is CASSLVAGEHSPLHF. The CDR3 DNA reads TGCGCCAGCAGCTTAGTGGCGGGGGAGCATTCACCCCTCCACTTT.

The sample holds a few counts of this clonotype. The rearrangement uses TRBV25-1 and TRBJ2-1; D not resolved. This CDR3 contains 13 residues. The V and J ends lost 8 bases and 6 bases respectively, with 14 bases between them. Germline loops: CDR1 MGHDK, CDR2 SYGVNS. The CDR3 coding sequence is TGTGCCAGCGTGACGCCACTCCGCAATGAGCAGTTCTTC. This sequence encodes CASVTPLRNEQFF.

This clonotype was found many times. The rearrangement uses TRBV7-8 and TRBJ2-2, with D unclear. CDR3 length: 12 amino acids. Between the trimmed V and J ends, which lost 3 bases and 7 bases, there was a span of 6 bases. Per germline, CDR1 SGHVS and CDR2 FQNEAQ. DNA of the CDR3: TGTGCCAGCAGCTTTGGGTTCGGGGAGCTGTTTTTT. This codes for CASSFGFGELFF.

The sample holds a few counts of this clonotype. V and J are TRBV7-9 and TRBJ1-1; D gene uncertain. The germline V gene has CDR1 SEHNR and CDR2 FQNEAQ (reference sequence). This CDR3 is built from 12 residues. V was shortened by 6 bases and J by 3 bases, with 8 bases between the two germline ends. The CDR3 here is CASRSVDTEAFF. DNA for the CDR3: TGTGCCAGCAGGTCCGTGGACACTGAAGCTTTCTTT.

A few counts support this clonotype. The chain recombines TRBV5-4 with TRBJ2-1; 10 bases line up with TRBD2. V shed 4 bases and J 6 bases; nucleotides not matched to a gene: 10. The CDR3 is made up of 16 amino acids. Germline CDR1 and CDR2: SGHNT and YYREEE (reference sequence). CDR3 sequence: CASSTPSGGSGNEQFF. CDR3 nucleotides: TGTGCCAGCAGCACGCCTAGCGGGGGAAGCGGCAATGAGCAGTTCTTC.

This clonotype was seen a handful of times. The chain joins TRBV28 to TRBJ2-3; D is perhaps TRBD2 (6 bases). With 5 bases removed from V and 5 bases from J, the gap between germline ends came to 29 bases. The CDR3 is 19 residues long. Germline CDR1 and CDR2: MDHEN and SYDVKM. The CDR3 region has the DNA TGTGCCAGCAGTCCACGGGGCGCGGGCTACGGGAGAAGAAAAGATACGCAGTATTTT. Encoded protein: CASSPRGAGYGRRKDTQYF.

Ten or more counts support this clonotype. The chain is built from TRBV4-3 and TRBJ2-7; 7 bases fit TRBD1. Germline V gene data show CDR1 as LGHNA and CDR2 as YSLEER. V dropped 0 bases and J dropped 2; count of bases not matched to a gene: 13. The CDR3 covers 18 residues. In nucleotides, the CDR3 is TGCGCCAGCAGCCAAGACATACCCGGGACAGCAGTTGCCTACGAGCAGTACTTC. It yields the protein CASSQDIPGTAVAYEQYF.

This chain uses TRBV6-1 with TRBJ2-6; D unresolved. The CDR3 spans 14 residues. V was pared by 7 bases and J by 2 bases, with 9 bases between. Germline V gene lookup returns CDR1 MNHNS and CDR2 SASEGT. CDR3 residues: CASTKIPGANVLTF. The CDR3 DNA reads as TGTGCCAGCACCAAAATACCTGGGGCCAACGTCCTGACTTTC.

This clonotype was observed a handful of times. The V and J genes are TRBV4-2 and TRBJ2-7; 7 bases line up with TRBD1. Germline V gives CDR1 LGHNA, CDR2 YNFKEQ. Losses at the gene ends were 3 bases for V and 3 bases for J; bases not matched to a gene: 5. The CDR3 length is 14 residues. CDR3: CASSHRDRDYEQYF. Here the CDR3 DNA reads TGTGCCAGCAGCCACCGGGACAGAGACTACGAGCAGTACTTC.

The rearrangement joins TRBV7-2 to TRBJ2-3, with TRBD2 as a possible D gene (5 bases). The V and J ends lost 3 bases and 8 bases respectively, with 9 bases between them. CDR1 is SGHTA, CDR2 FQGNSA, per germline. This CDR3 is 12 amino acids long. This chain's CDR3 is CASSLTGGTQYF. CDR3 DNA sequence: TGTGCCAGCAGCTTGACTGGAGGTACGCAGTATTTT.

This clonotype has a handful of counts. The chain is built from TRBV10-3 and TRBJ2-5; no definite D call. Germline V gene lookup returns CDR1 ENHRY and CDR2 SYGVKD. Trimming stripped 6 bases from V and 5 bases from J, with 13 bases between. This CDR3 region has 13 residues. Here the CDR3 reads CAISGIGRETQYF. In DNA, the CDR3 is TGTGCCATCAGCGGCATAGGGCGGGAGACCCAGTACTTC.

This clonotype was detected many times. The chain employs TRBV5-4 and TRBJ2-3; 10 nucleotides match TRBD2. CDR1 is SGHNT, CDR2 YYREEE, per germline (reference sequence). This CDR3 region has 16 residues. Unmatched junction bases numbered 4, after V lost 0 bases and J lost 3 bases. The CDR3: CASSLAVSGGTDTQYF. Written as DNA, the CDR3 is TGTGCCAGCAGCTTGGCCGTTAGCGGGGGGACAGATACGCAGTATTTT.

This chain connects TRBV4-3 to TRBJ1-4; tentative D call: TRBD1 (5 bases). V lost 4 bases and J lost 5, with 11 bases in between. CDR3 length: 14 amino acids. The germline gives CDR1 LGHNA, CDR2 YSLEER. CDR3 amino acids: CASSRTGANEKLFF. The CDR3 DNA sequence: TGCGCCAGCAGCCGTACAGGAGCAAATGAAAAACTGTTTTTT.

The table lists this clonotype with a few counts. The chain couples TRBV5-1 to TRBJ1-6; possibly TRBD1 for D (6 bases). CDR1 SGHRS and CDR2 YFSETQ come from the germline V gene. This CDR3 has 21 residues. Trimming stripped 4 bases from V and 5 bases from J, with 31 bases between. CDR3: CASSKEPPRGGAGADNSPLHF. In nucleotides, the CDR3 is TGCGCCAGCAGCAAGGAACCCCCGCGGGGGGGCGCGGGCGCAGATAATTCACCCCTCCACTTT.

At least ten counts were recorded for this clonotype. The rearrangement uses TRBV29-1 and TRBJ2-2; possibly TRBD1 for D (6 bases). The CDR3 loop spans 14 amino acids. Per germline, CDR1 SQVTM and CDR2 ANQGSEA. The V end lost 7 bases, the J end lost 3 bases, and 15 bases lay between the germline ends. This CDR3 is CSAVVGAYTGELFF. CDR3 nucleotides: TGCAGCGCAGTAGTGGGGGCCTACACCGGGGAGCTGTTTTTT.

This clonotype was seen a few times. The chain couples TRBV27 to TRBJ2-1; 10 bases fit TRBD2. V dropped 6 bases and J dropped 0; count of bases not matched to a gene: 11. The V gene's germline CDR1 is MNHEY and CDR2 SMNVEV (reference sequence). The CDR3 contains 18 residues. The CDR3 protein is CASSWGRLAGDSYNEQFF. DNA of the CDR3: TGTGCCAGCAGCTGGGGTCGGCTAGCGGGGGACTCCTACAATGAGCAGTTCTTC.

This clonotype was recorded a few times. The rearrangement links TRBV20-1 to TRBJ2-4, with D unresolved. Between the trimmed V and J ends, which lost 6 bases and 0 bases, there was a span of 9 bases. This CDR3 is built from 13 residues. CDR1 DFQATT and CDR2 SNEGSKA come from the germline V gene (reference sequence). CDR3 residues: CSAGSIAKNIQYF. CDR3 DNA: TGCAGTGCGGGGTCTATAGCCAAAAACATTCAGTACTTC.